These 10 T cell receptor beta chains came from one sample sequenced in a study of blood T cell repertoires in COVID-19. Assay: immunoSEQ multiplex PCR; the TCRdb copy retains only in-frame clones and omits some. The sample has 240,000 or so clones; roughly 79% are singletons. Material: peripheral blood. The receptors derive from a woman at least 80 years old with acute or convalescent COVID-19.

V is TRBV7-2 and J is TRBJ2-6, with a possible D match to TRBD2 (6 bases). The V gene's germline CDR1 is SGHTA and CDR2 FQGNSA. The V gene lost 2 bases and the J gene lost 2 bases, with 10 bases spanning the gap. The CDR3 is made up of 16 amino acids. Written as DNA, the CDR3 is TGTGCCAGCAGCTTACAGGGACTGGCTGGGGCCAACGTCCTGACTTTC. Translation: CASSLQGLAGANVLTF.

The CDR3 loop is CAWSVMDRGMYEQYF. The CDR3, as DNA: TGTGCCTGGAGTGTGATGGACAGGGGTATGTACGAGCAGTACTTC. The V and J genes are TRBV30 and TRBJ2-7; 9 nucleotides align to TRBD1. The ends lost 0 bases at V and 4 bases at J; junction bases unmatched: 7. CDR1 is GTSNPN, CDR2 SVGIG, per germline (reference sequence). The CDR3 runs to 15 residues.

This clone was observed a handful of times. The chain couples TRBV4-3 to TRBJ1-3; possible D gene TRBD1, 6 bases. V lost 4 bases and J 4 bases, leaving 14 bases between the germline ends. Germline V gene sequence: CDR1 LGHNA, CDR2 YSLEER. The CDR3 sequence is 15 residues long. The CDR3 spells CASSLGHKAGNTIYF. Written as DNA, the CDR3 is TGCGCCAGCAGCCTGGGACATAAGGCAGGAAACACCATATATTTT.

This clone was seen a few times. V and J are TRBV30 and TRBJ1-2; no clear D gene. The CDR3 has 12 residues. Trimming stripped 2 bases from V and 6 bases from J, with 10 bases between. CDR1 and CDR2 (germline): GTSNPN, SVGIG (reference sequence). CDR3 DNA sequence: TGTGCCTGGAGTTCGAGACATGATGGCTACACCTTC. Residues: CAWSSRHDGYTF.

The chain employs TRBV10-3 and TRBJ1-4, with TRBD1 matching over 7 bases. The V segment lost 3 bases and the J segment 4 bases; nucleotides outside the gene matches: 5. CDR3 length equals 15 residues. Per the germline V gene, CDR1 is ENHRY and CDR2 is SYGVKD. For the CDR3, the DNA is TGTGCCATCAGTGATCCGGGACAGTTTAATGAAAAACTGTTTTTT. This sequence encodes CAISDPGQFNEKLFF.

CDR3 amino acids: CASRRSTGNHEQYF. CDR3 bases: TGTGCCAGCAGACGATCGACAGGGAATCACGAGCAGTACTTC. This chain connects TRBV6-5 to TRBJ2-7; 7 bases line up with TRBD1. The germline CDR1 and CDR2 sequences are MNHEY and SVGAGI. The CDR3 spans 14 residues. J was trimmed by 5 bases and V by 6 bases; bases with no gene match: 10.

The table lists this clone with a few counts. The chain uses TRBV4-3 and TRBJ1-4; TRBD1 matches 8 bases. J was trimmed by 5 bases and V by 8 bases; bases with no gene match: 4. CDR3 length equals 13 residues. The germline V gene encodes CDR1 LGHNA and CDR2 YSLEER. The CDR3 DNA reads TGCGCCAGCGCCCGGGACAGGAATGAAAAACTGTTTTTT. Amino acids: CASARDRNEKLFF.

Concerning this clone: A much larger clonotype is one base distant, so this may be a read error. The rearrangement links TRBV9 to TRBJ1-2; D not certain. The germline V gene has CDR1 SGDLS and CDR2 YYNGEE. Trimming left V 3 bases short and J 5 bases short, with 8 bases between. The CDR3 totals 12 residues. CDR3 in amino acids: CASSASGYGYTF. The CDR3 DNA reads TGTGCCAGCAGCGCCTCGGGGTATGGCTACACCTTC.

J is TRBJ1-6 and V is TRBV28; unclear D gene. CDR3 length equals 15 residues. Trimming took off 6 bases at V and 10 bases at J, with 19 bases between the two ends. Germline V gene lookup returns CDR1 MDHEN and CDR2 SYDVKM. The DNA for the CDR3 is TGTGCCAGCAGGGACTGGAGGAGGGAACGATCACCCCTCCACTTT. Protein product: CASRDWRRERSPLHF. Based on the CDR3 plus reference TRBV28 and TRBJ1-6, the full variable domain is DVKVTQSSRYLVKRTGEKVFLECVQDMDHENMFWYRQDPGLGLRLIYFSYDVKMKEKGDIPEGYSVSREKKERFSLILESASTNQTSMYLCASRDWRRERSPLHFGNGTRLTVT.

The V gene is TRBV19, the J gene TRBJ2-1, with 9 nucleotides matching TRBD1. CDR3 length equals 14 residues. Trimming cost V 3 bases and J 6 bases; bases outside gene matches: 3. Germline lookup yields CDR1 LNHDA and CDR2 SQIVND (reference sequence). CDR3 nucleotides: TGTGCCAGTAGTATTGGGACAGGGCTCAATGAGCAGTTCTTC. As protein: CASSIGTGLNEQFF.